A single T cell receptor beta chain is shown here with its context. Its antigen is not known. Germline assignment: CDR1 ENHRY and CDR2 SYGVKD. Trimming removed 4 bases at V and 0 bases at J, with 9 bases between. This CDR3 comprises 14 residues. It was with 60 Vbeta and 13 Jbeta primers that the PCR ran. Using immunoSEQ multiplex PCR, the repertoire was profiled, and TCRdb retains in-frame clones only, with some absent. The sample shows 90,000 or so clones, roughly 80% of them seen only once. This entry comes from a study of cytomegalovirus exposure and HLA in healthy donors. Study-wide points: In an earlier analysis, most TCR beta V segments were productive about 87% or about 30% of the time.

Those who donated were healthy bone marrow donors. The sequence was obtained from a man aged 25 to 40 in good health and CMV-seropositive. Sequenced material: PBMCs. The rearrangement joins TRBV10-3 to TRBJ1-1; TRBD1 is a possible D gene (5 bases). The CDR3 here is CAISATALNTEAFF. DNA for the CDR3: TGTGCCATCAGTGCGACAGCGTTGAACACTGAAGCTTTCTTT.